This T cell receptor (beta chain) comes out of a study of sequential checkpoint blockade in melanoma (dated by TCRdb to the late 2010s). The study in broad terms: Patients were assigned by 1:1 randomization to either first-line nivolumab followed by ipilimumab (arm A) or ipilimumab followed by nivolumab (arm B). Both trial sequences were followed by maintenance nivolumab. TCRbeta immunosequencing was performed on DNA from 90 to 100 pretreatment melanoma tumor samples. About 80% of the matched tumor biopsy pairs taken before and after treatment were from the same lesion. Matched tumor biopsies were taken from some 22 patients before treatment and at week 13, after single-agent nivolumab (arm A) or ipilimumab (arm B). General findings and caveats noted by the study authors: Clinical benefit was about 30 times more likely to be achieved by patients whose tumor T-cell fraction and clonality increased by week 13. Larger, independent patient cohorts are needed to validate the response-prediction model that combines TCR metrics and mutation burden. Tumor T-cell fraction and clonality were found to correlate with PD-L1 staining and CD8+ T-cell counts but not with mutational load. Among patients in the nivolumab-first arm (arm A), tumor TIL clonality before treatment was associated with response (P = .04). Within-arm analyses of tumor T-cell fraction were constrained by small sample sizes and reduced statistical power.

The treatment or condition label here, explained by the study, means: randomized to nivolumab then ipilimumab (arm A) or the reverse (arm B). None of the patients in the trial had previously been given DNA-damaging chemotherapy. Samples were obtained from patients with melanoma enrolled in CheckMate 064, a randomized, open-label phase II trial of sequential checkpoint blockade. Genomic DNA from formalin-fixed paraffin-embedded (FFPE) tissue samples was used for tumor TCR sequencing. On this clone: No antigen is known for it. No much larger clonotype is one base removed from it; base qualities were not supplied.

The germline V gene supplies CDR1 SQVTM and CDR2 ANQGSEA. The cysteine opens and the phenylalanine closes a CDR3 of 14 amino acids. Solely the CDR3 DNA is kept, with 42 bases framed from the first base. V is cut by 3 bases and J by 4 bases, and the space between the germline ends is 15 bases. The immunoSEQ Assay was used to immunosequence TCRbeta CDR3 regions from genomic DNA. Before high-throughput sequencing, the genomic DNA was amplified using bias-controlled multiplex PCR. The published analysis was carried out like this. To quantify the absolute abundance of each unique TCRbeta CDR3 region, the sequences were collapsed and filtered. Clonality, defined as 1 minus Pielou's evenness, was calculated using productive rearrangements only. To compute tumor T-cell fraction, TCRbeta template counts were normalized to usable DNA, with usable DNA estimated from several housekeeping genes. A previously published method was used to identify clones whose frequencies were significantly greater in on-treatment samples than in baseline samples. Entries here come from immuneACCESS through TCRdb and include only in-frame sequences with V and J called. Some clones fail to appear in such tables; in the studies checked, an unresolved V gene covers under half of the shortfall, and the cause of the remainder is unknown. D and trimming come from the DNA, and the V and J calls and clone size come from that table. The sample table lists approximately 4,200 clones, around 24% of them with a count of one. About 15% of the sample rests with the top ten.

This sequence originates from a human donor with melanoma. Specimen: tumor tissue (inferred from file names), collected from a patient given nivolumab and ipilimumab in sequence. The chain is encoded by TRBV29-1 joined to TRBJ1-2; D gene: possibly TRBD1, on 5 matching bases. In nucleotide form, the sequence is TGCAGCGTTGAGGGCCAGGGAAGGGGCTATGGCTACACCTTC. It specifies CSVEGQGRGYGYTF.